This T cell receptor (beta chain) was sequenced in a study of OX40 agonist ivuxolimab in advanced cancers. Study-wide background: Patients were over 65% male with ages about 23 to 80, mean about 60. Study-wide findings and caveats: Partial responders at 0.1-3.0 mg/kg showed near-lowest clonal expansion.

With regard to this clone: What it binds is unknown.

Sequencing used immunoSEQ multiplex PCR; TCRdb keeps in-frame clones, though not all of them. Of 30,000 to 35,000 clones in the sample, over 80% were seen once. Germline V lookup: CDR1 SGHTA, CDR2 FQGNSA. V was clipped by 4 bases and J by 8 bases; unmatched bases: 3. This CDR3 spans 13 amino acids. The chain employs TRBV7-2 and TRBJ2-1, with 9 bases identical to TRBD2. This receptor was taken from an adult with an advanced solid tumor such as melanoma, head and neck, liver or kidney cancer. The sequences come from CD4+ or CD8+ T cells sorted from blood, collected in a trial of the OX40 agonist ivuxolimab. CDR3 sequence reads: CASSWGLAYEQFF. The CDR3 DNA sequence: TGTGCCAGCAGCTGGGGACTAGCCTATGAGCAGTTCTTC.